The rows below give T cell receptor beta chains drawn from one sample of a study of beta chain features in type 1 diabetes. TCRdb keeps only in-frame clones here, not all; method: immunoSEQ multiplex PCR. There are 500,000 to 800,000 clones in the sample; 9.5% to 15% occur only once, and more than 0.095% lies in the top ten. Sequenced: naive CD4+ T cells from blood. Receptors were obtained from a man between 25 and 39 years old with type 1 diabetes. CDR3s include the opening cysteine and the closing phenylalanine or tryptophan. D genes are given only for firm matches. Clone size is not always given. Where it is, it says once, few, many or a class for expanded clones.

>.|TRBJ1-1|few|TRBV6-5
TGTGCCAGCAGTTCCCGACCTTTGAACACTGAAGCTTTCTTT
CASSSRPLNTEAFF
>.|TRBJ2-2|.|TRBV7-2
TGTGCCAGCAGCTTAGTACAGAGAAACACCGGGGAGCTGTTTTTT
CASSLVQRNTGELFF
>TRBD1|TRBJ1-4|few|TRBV18
TGTGCCAGCTCACTGACAGGGACGACGACCCACCGGAGCGAAAAACTGTTTTTT
CASSLTGTTTHRSEKLFF
>.|TRBJ2-2|.|TRBV10-3
TGTGCCATCAGTGAGATGACGAGCGCCGGGGAGCTGTTTTTT
CAISEMTSAGELFF
>TRBD1|TRBJ2-1|few|TRBV11-2
TGTGCCAGCAGCAAGAGACAGGGTGGCTACAATGAGCAGTTCTTC
CASSKRQGGYNEQFF
>.|TRBJ2-1|few|TRBV4-3
TGCGCCAGCAGCCAATATGAAGGTAGCGGTCGCTCCTACAATGAGCAGTTCTTC
CASSQYEGSGRSYNEQFF
>.|TRBJ2-4|.|TRBV7-2
TGTGCCAGCAGCTTAGCGCTTGACCTTATCGAGGAGCTAGCCAAAAACATTCAGTACTTC
CASSLALDLIEELAKNIQYF
>.|TRBJ1-5|.|TRBV4-2
TGTGCCAGCAGCCAAGAATTGTCAGCGTTGAATCAGCCCCAGCATTTT
CASSQELSALNQPQHF
>.|TRBJ2-1|few|TRBV5-6
TGTGCCAGCAGCCTCGAGGCTGTTAGCTCCTACAATGAGCAGTTCTTC
CASSLEAVSSYNEQFF
>.|TRBJ1-5|few|TRBV5-1
TGCGCCAGCAGCCAACAAGGGGATCAGCCCCAGCATTTT
CASSQQGDQPQHF
>.|TRBJ1-6|.|TRBV10-3
TGTGCCATCAGTGAGTCGCTACAGGGTGTCAGTAATTCACCCCTCCACTTT
CAISESLQGVSNSPLHF
>.|TRBJ1-2|once|TRBV19
TGTGCCAGTAGTATAACCACCTTAAGTGGCTACACCTTC
CASSITTLSGYTF
>.|TRBJ1-1|.|TRBV29-1
TGCAGCGTTGAAGAGGGGGGATCGTACACTGAAGCTTTCTTT
CSVEEGGSYTEAFF
>TRBD1|TRBJ2-5|few|TRBV7-2
TGTGCCAGCAGCTTATGGACAGGGCAGGAGACCCAGTACTTC
CASSLWTGQETQYF
>.|TRBJ2-7|.|TRBV5-1
TGCGCCAGCAGCTTGGGGCGGGAATCGACCGAGCAGTACTTC
CASSLGRESTEQYF
>TRBD1|TRBJ2-7|.|TRBV29-1
TGCAGCGTGCTGCGACAGGGGGTTGTAGGCGAGCAGTACTTC
CSVLRQGVVGEQYF
>TRBD1|TRBJ1-2|.|TRBV7-2
TGTGCCAGCAGCGACAAGAGACAGGGAAACTATGGCTACACCTTC
CASSDKRQGNYGYTF
>TRBD2|TRBJ2-3|.|TRBV6-5
TGTGCCAGCAGTGGCCAGCGGGGAAAAGAAGATACGCAGTATTTT
CASSGQRGKEDTQYF
>TRBD1|TRBJ2-5|.|TRBV5-1
TGCGCCAGCAGCTCGGACAGGCCTAAAGAGACCCAGTACTTC
CASSSDRPKETQYF
>.|TRBJ2-7|few|TRBV10-3
TGTGCCATCAGTGAATGGACTGGAAGCTACGAGCAGTACTTC
CAISEWTGSYEQYF
>.|TRBJ1-2|few|TRBV19
TGTGCCAGTAGTACCGGGACGGTTCGGAGGGAACCCTATGGCTTC
CASSTGTVRREPYGF
>TRBD1|TRBJ1-6|.|TRBV2
TGTGCCAGCCAGGGGGACAGCTCCTATAATTCACCCCTCCACTTT
CASQGDSSYNSPLHF
>.|TRBJ1-6|.|TRBV7-2
TGTGCCAGCAGCTCCACCGGGCCAAATAATTCACCCCTCCACTTT
CASSSTGPNNSPLHF
>TRBD1|TRBJ2-7|.|TRBV6-1
TGTGCCAGCAGTGAACCGGGACAGACGACCTACGAGCAGTACTTC
CASSEPGQTTYEQYF
>TRBD1|TRBJ2-7|.|TRBV7-2
TGTGCCAGCAGCTCCGCCGCACTCGGACAGGGGGGCTACGAGCAGTACTTC
CASSSAALGQGGYEQYF
>.|TRBJ1-2|few|TRBV6-6
TGTGCCAGCAGTTACTTAGTTTTCTATGGCTACACCTTC
CASSYLVFYGYTF
>.|TRBJ1-1|.|TRBV6-5
TGTGCCAGCAGTTACTCGAGACAGTCGAACACTGAAGCTTTCTTT
CASSYSRQSNTEAFF
>TRBD2|TRBJ2-2|.|TRBV6-6
TGTGCCAGCAGTACTAGCGGGGGGAATTCCGGGGAGCTGTTTTTT
CASSTSGGNSGELFF
>TRBD2|TRBJ2-3|.|TRBV9
TGTGCCAGCAGCGTACGGACTAGCAGCACAGATACGCAGTATTTT
CASSVRTSSTDTQYF
>.|TRBJ2-6|.|TRBV10-3
TGTGCCATCAGTGGCCAGGCATCTGGGGCCAACGTCCTGACTTTC
CAISGQASGANVLTF
>.|TRBJ1-5|.|TRBV6-6
TGTGCCAGCAGTTACAAAAGCAATCAGCCCCAGCATTTT
CASSYKSNQPQHF
>.|TRBJ1-1|many|TRBV23-1
TGCGCCAGCAGTCAGACATTCCAAGCTTTCTTT
CASSQTFQAFF
>TRBD1|TRBJ1-2|.|TRBV5-6
TGTGCCAGCAGCCCCCCTACGACAGGGTCGTCTGGCTACACCTTC
CASSPPTTGSSGYTF
>.|TRBJ1-1|few|TRBV27
TGTGCCAGCAGTTCGGGCGTTCAACCCGTTTCTGGGTCAGCTTTCTTT
CASSSGVQPVSGSAFF
>.|TRBJ1-2|few|TRBV25-1
TGTGCCAGCAGGGGTAACTATGGCTACACCTTC
CASRGNYGYTF
>.|TRBJ1-4|few|TRBV29-1
TGCAGCGCCCCCGGAGCAACTAATGAAAAACTGTTTTTT
CSAPGATNEKLFF
>.|TRBJ1-5|few|TRBV19
TGTGCCAGTAGTTCTGATAATCAGCCCCAGCATTTT
CASSSDNQPQHF
>.|TRBJ1-1|.|TRBV4-2
TGTGCCAGCAGCCAACAGCACCTAAACACTGAAGCTTTCTTT
CASSQQHLNTEAFF
>.|TRBJ1-1|few|TRBV21-1
TGTGCCAGCAACGGGACAGAGAACACTGAAGCTTTCTTT
CASNGTENTEAFF
>TRBD2|TRBJ2-1|.|TRBV5-1
TGCGCCAGTACTATGAGTGGGACTAGCCTTTCTGGGGTGCAGTTCTTC
CASTMSGTSLSGVQFF
>.|TRBJ1-4|few|TRBV4-3
TGCGCCAGCAGCCAGGGGGATCGGGAAAAACTGTTTTTT
CASSQGDREKLFF
>.|TRBJ2-2|few|TRBV7-9
TGTGCCAGCAGGCCAGGAGCTAACACCGGGGAGCTGTTTTTT
CASRPGANTGELFF
>.|TRBJ2-7|.|TRBV4-1
TGCGCCAGCAGCCAAGCGGGGCAGGGAAACTACGAGCAGTACTTC
CASSQAGQGNYEQYF
>.|TRBJ2-1|.|TRBV30
TGTGCCTGGAGTGTAGGTCATGAGCAGTTCTTC
CAWSVGHEQFF
>.|TRBJ2-6|.|TRBV5-1
TGCGCCAGCACCCAGGACAGCTCTGGGGCCAACGTCCTGACTTTC
CASTQDSSGANVLTF
>.|TRBJ2-3|few|TRBV7-2
TGTGCCAGCAGCCTGACTATCCTACCAGATACGCAGTATTTT
CASSLTILPDTQYF
>.|TRBJ1-2|.|TRBV7-9
TGTGCCAGCAGCTACCTAGGGGTACGGGGCGGCTACACCTTC
CASSYLGVRGGYTF
>TRBD2|TRBJ2-1|.|TRBV27
TGTGCCAGCAGTGGTACTAGCGGGGGCCTAATCCGCTACAATGAGCAGTTCTTC
CASSGTSGGLIRYNEQFF
>.|TRBJ2-7|once|TRBV7-6
TGTGCCAGCAGCGAATGGCCAGTCGACTCCTACGAGCAGTACTTC
CASSEWPVDSYEQYF
>.|TRBJ2-5|few|TRBV5-1
TGCGCCAGCAGCTTGGCCGGCGGGATAGCGGAGACCCAGTACTTC
CASSLAGGIAETQYF
>.|TRBJ2-7|few|TRBV9
TGTGCCAGCAGCGTAGGGGGTCCCTCCTACGAGCAGTACTTC
CASSVGGPSYEQYF
>TRBD1|TRBJ1-2|.|TRBV30
TGTGCCTGGAGGCCCTACAACCGGGACAGCTATGGCTACACCTTC
CAWRPYNRDSYGYTF
>.|TRBJ1-5|few|TRBV7-9
TGTGCCAGCAGCTTAGGGGGGCTAGGCAATCAGCCCCAGCATTTT
CASSLGGLGNQPQHF
>TRBD2|TRBJ2-5|.|TRBV28
TGTGCCAGCAGGGGCCGACTAGCGGAGAAAGAGACCCAGTACTTC
CASRGRLAEKETQYF
>.|TRBJ1-5|.|TRBV4-3
TGCGCCAGCAGCCAAGGGCCCCAACCGAATAGCAATCAGCCCCAGCATTTT
CASSQGPQPNSNQPQHF
>TRBD1|TRBJ1-2|few|TRBV7-2
TGTGCCAGCAGCTTAGGACAGGGTAGTTGGTATGGCTACACCTTC
CASSLGQGSWYGYTF
>.|TRBJ1-6|.|TRBV6-5
TGTGCCAGCAGTTACTCGGGAGGGATGGATTCACCCCTCCACTTT
CASSYSGGMDSPLHF
>.|TRBJ1-1|few|TRBV18
TGTGCCAGCTCTACCGAGGCTGAAGCTTTCTTT
CASSTEAEAFF
>.|TRBJ1-2|.|TRBV19
TGTGCCAGTAGTATAGTCCAGGGGATATATGGCTACACCTTC
CASSIVQGIYGYTF
>.|TRBJ1-1|.|TRBV25-1
TGTGCCAGCAGTGAATATCAGGGATCGAACACTGAAGCTTTCTTT
CASSEYQGSNTEAFF